These T cell receptor beta chains were read from a single sample in a study of T cells in Graves' hyperthyroidism and ophthalmopathy. One entry per CDR3 protein results from TCRdb running MiXCR on the multiplex PCR reads. The data show 530,000 or so distinct CDR3 sequences, with around 46% seen just once and about 8.3% held by the top ten. The specimen sequenced was peripheral blood or thyroid tissue (not recorded which). The receptors shown here come from a woman aged 18 to 35 with Graves' hyperthyroidism. The CDR3 runs from the conserved cysteine through the conserved F or W. Each record gives: clone size, V gene, D gene, J gene, CDR3 DNA, CDR3 protein. D genes are given only for firm matches. Size is stated for part of the rows, as once, few or many counts, or as a class when the clone is expanded.

NA	TRBV2	TRBD1	TRBJ1-2	TGTGCCAGCAGAGAACTGGGACAGGGCCATGGCTACACCTTC	CASRELGQGHGYTF
NA	TRBV10-3	TRBD2	TRBJ2-7	TGTGCCAAGGTACTAGCGGGAACGGGCTACGAGCAGTACTTC	CAKVLAGTGYEQYF
many	TRBV29-1	NA	TRBJ2-5	TGCAGCGTTGAAACCGACCGGTCGACACTGGAGACCCAGTACTTC	CSVETDRSTLETQYF
NA	TRBV15	NA	TRBJ1-1	TGTGCCACCAGCAGAGGGGGGGGGCGGGTTCTCTTT	CATSRGGGRVLF
many	TRBV7-9	NA	TRBJ2-5	TGTGCCAGCAGCTCCGGGACGGCACAAGAGACCCAGTACTTC	CASSSGTAQETQYF
many	TRBV4-3	TRBD1	TRBJ1-2	TGCGCCAGCAGCCCAACCCGGGACAGCTATGGCTACACCTTC	CASSPTRDSYGYTF
many	TRBV3-1	TRBD2	TRBJ2-7	TGTGCCAGCAGCGAAGCAACTAGCGGGATCTACGAGCAGTACTTC	CASSEATSGIYEQYF
many	TRBV27	NA	TRBJ1-1	TGTGCCAGCAGTCAGAGACGGAACACTGAAGCTTTCTTT	CASSQRRNTEAFF
few	TRBV25-1	NA	TRBJ2-5	TGTGCCAGCAGTGATTTGGGGTTAGAGACCCAGTACTTC	CASSDLGLETQYF
many	TRBV2	NA	TRBJ1-1	TGTGCCAGCGGCAGGGGTTCCTTTGAAGCTTTCTTT	CASGRGSFEAFF
NA	TRBV6-5	TRBD2	TRBJ2-7	TGTGCCAGCAGTTGGACTAGCCGAATCTACGAGCAGTACTTC	CASSWTSRIYEQYF
NA	TRBV7-6	NA	TRBJ2-2	TGTGCCAGCAGCGCCGGGCAGGGGGGTTTCTTTGCCGGGGAGCTGTTTTTT	CASSAGQGGFFAGELFF
many	TRBV2	TRBD1	TRBJ2-5	TGTGCCAGCAGCGTCGACAGGGGGCTAGAGACCCAGTACTTC	CASSVDRGLETQYF
once	TRBV7-2	NA	TRBJ1-1	TGTGCCAGCAGCTTATGGGGGACGGTGAACACTGAAGCTTTCTTT	CASSLWGTVNTEAFF
once	TRBV25-1	TRBD2	TRBJ2-7	TGTGCCAGCAGTGCTAGTAAACCTAGCGGGATCAACGAGCAGTACTTC	CASSASKPSGINEQYF
NA	TRBV7-9	NA	TRBJ2-6	TGTGCCAGCGGATTAGCGACTGCTGGGGCCAACGTCCTGACTTTC	CASGLATAGANVLTF
many	TRBV7-3	TRBD1	TRBJ1-6	TGTGCCAGCAGCTTGCGGGACAGGGGTAGTTCACCCCTCCACTTT	CASSLRDRGSSPLHF
NA	TRBV20-1	NA	TRBJ2-7	TGCAGTGCTAGAGGCCCCAGGGGGGGGTTCTCCTACGAGCAGTACTTC	CSARGPRGGFSYEQYF